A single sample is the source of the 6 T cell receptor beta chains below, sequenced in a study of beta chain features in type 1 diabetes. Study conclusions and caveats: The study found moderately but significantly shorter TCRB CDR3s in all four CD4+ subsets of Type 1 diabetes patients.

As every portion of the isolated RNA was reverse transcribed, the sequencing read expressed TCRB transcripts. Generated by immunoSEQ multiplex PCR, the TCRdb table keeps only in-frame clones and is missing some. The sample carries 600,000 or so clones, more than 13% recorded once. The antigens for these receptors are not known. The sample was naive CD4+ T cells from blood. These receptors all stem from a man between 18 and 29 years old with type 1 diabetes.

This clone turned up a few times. The CDR3: CASSRGQETQYF. The CDR3 DNA reads TGCGCCAGCAGCAGGGGGCAAGAGACCCAGTACTTC. The chain combines TRBV5-1 with TRBJ2-5; D is possibly TRBD1 (6 bases). Germline assignment: CDR1 SGHRS and CDR2 YFSETQ. The CDR3 has 12 residues. V shed 4 bases and J shed 2 bases, with 6 bases lying between them.

CDR3 sequence reads: CASSPQKNSRWADTQYF. The DNA of the CDR3 is TGCGCCAGCAGTCCTCAGAAGAACTCCCGGTGGGCAGATACGCAGTATTTT. The V call is TRBV5-1, the J call TRBJ2-3; no firm D call. The CDR3 has 17 amino acids. V shed 5 bases and J shed 4 bases, with 23 bases lying between them. Germline V gives CDR1 SGHRS, CDR2 YFSETQ.

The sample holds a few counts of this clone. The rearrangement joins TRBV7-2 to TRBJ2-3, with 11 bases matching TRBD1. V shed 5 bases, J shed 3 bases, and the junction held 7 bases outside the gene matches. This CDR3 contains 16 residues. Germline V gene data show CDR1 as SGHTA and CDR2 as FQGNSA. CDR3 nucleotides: TGTGCCAGCAGCCTCGGACAGGGGGCTATGACAGATACGCAGTATTTT. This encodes CASSLGQGAMTDTQYF.

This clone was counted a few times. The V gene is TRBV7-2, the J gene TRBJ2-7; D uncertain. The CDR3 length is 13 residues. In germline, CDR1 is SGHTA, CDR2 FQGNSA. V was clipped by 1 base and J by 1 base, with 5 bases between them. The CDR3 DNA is TGTGCCAGCAGCTTAGTCGAGTCCTACGAGCAGTACTTC. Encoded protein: CASSLVESYEQYF.

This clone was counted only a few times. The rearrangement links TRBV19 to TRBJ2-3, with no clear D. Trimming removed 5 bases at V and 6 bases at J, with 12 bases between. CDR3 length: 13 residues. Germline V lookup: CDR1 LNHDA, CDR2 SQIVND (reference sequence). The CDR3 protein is CASSGLAQDTQYF. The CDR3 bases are TGTGCCAGTAGTGGTCTCGCCCAGGATACGCAGTATTTT.

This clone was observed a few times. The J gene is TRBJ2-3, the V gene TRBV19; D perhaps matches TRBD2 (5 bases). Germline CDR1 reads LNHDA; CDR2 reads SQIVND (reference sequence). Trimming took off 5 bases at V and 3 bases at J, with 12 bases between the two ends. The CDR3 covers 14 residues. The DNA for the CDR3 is TGTGCCAGTAGTCCCAAGCGAGGGACAGATACGCAGTATTTT. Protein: CASSPKRGTDTQYF. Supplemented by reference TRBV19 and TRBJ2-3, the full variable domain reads DGGITQSPKYLFRKEGQNVTLSCEQNLNHDAMYWYRQDPGQGLRLIYYSQIVNDFQKGDIAEGYSVSREKKESFPLTVTSAQKNPTAFYLCASSPKRGTDTQYFGPGTRLTVL.